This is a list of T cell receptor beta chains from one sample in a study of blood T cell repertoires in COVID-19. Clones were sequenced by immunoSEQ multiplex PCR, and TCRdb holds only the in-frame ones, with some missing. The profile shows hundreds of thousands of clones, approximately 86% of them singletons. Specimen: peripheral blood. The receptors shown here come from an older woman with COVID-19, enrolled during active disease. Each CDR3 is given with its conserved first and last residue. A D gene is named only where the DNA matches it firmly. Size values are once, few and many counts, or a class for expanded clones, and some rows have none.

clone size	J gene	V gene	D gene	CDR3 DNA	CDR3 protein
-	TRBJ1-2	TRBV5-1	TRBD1	TGCGCCAGCAGCCTTCAACCGGGACAGGGGGTAGTGGGCTACACCTTC	CASSLQPGQGVVGYTF
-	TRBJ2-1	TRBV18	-	TGTGCCAGCTCCCCGCGGAGGGCCAATGAGCAGTTCTTC	CASSPRRANEQFF
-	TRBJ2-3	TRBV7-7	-	TGTGCCAGCAGCTTATGGGCGACGGCTAGCACAGATACGCAGTATTTT	CASSLWATASTDTQYF
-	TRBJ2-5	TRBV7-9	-	TGTGCCACCGTGACACCACTTGGAGGGGAGACCCAGTACTTC	CATVTPLGGETQYF
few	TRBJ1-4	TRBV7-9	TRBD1	TGTGCCAGCAGCTTGGGGACAGGGAATGAAAAACTGTTTTTT	CASSLGTGNEKLFF
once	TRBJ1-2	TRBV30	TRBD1	TGTGCCTGGAGACGGACAGGGGGCATAGAAGGCTACACCTTC	CAWRRTGGIEGYTF
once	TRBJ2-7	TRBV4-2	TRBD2	TGTGCCAGCAGCGGGGGGGCCTACGAGCAGTACTTC	CASSGGAYEQYF
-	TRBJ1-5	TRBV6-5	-	TGTGCCGGAGGGGGCAATCAGCCCCAGCATTTT	CAGGGNQPQHF
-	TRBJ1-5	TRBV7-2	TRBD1	TGTGCCAGCAGCTCTCTAAGGGGGAAACAGGGGGCCAATCAGCCCCAGCATTTT	CASSSLRGKQGANQPQHF
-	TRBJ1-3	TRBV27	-	TGTGCCAGCAGTTTAACCCCACGGGGAAACACCATATATTTT	CASSLTPRGNTIYF
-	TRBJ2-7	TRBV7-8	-	TGTGCCAGCAGCCCCGTACAGGATCAATTACGCTACGAGCAGTACTTC	CASSPVQDQLRYEQYF
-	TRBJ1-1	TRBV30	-	TGTGCCTGGAGTGTACAGGGTGTTGAAGCTTTCTTT	CAWSVQGVEAFF
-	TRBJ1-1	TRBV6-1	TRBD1	TGTGCCAGCAGTGAGCGCCGGGACAGAGTTCGGTACACTGAAGCTTTCTTT	CASSERRDRVRYTEAFF
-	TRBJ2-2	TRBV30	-	TGTGCCTGGAGCCCCCCGGGGGAGCTGTTTTTT	CAWSPPGELFF
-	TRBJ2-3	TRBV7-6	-	TGTGCCAGCAGCCACCTTATGGGCCCGGACATGGATACGCAGTATTTT	CASSHLMGPDMDTQYF
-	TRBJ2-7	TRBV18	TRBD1	TGTGCCAGCTCACCTCCGGGGACAGGGGGCGCGGACGAGCAGTACTTC	CASSPPGTGGADEQYF
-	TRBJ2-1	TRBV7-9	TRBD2	TGTGCCAGCAGCTTTGCGGGGGGCGACGAGTTCTTC	CASSFAGGDEFF
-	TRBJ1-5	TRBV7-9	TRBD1	TGTGCCAGCAGCTTATCCGGACAGGGATGGAGTCAGCCCCAGCATTTT	CASSLSGQGWSQPQHF
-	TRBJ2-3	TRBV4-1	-	TGCGCCAGCAGCCAAGATCCCCTAGCCAGCACAGATACGCAGTATTTT	CASSQDPLASTDTQYF
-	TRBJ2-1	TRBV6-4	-	TGTGCCAGCAGTGTGACAGGTGCCGCCTACAATGAGCAGTTCTTC	CASSVTGAAYNEQFF
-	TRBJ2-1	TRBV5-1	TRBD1	TGCGCCAGCAGCTCGATGGGGACAGCCTACAATGAGCAGTTCTTC	CASSSMGTAYNEQFF
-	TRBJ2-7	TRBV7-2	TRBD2	TGTGCCAGCAGCCCCTCCTGGGAGGGTGTAGGAGACGAGCAGTACTTC	CASSPSWEGVGDEQYF
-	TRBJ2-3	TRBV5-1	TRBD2	TGCGCCAGCAGCTTAGCGGGAGCTAGCACAGATACGCAGTATTTT	CASSLAGASTDTQYF
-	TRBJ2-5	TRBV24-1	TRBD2	TGTGCCACCAGTGAGCCAGCGGGGTCCGGGGAGACCCAGTACTTC	CATSEPAGSGETQYF
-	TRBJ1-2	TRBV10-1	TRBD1	TGCGCCAGCAGTAACCCGACATTAAAATACAGGGGAACTAACTATGGCTACACCTTC	CASSNPTLKYRGTNYGYTF
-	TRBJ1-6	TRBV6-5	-	TGTGCCAGCAGTTACGTTCGAGGACAGTATAATTCACCCCTCCACTTT	CASSYVRGQYNSPLHF
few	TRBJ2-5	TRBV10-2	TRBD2	TGCGCCAGCCGAGGACTAGCGGGCATCCAAGAGACCCAGTACTTC	CASRGLAGIQETQYF
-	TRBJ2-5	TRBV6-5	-	TGTGCCAGCAGTTACGCCACGACGAGGCCGGAGACCCAGTACTTC	CASSYATTRPETQYF
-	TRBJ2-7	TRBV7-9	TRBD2	TGTGCCAGCTCTCCGCGAGCGGGGGGGCCGAAAGAGCAGTACTTC	CASSPRAGGPKEQYF
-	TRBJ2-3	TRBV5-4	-	TGTGCCAGCAGCTCGGGCGGGATACCCACAGATACGCAGTATTTT	CASSSGGIPTDTQYF
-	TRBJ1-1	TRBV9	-	TGTGCCAGCAGCCTCGCCCCGAGCACTGAAGCTTTCTTT	CASSLAPSTEAFF
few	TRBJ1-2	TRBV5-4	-	TGTGCCAGCAGCTGGGGGGACCCGCGAGGGGACACCTTC	CASSWGDPRGDTF
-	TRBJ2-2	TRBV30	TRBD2	TGTGCCTGGAGTAGTTCCCTAGCGGGGACCTACACCGGGGAGCTGTTTTTT	CAWSSSLAGTYTGELFF
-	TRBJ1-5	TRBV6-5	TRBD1	TGTGCCAGCAGTTACGCAGGGGGAAGCAATCAGCCCCAGCATTTT	CASSYAGGSNQPQHF
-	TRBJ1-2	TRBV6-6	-	TGTGCCAGCAGTTACTCGACGGGTGGCTACACCTTC	CASSYSTGGYTF
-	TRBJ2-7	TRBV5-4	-	TGTGCCAGCAGCTTGGGACAGGCTCCCTACGAGCAGTACTTC	CASSLGQAPYEQYF
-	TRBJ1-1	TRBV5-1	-	TGCGCCAGCAGCTTGGCCCCCGGGAATGAAGCTTTCTTT	CASSLAPGNEAFF
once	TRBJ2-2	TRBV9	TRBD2	TGTGCCAGCAGCGTAGCCCCATCCGGGACTAGCGGGGGGGGGAACACCGGGGAGCTGTTTTTT	CASSVAPSGTSGGGNTGELFF
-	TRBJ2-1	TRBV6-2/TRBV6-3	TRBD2	TGTGCCAGCAGTTACTCCCGACTAGCGGGGGGCCGTCGGCAGTTCTTC	CASSYSRLAGGRRQFF
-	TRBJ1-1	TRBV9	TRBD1	TGTGCCAGCAGCGTGGTCACAGGGGCTGAAGCTTTCTTT	CASSVVTGAEAFF
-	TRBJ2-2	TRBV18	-	TGTGCCAGCTCACCACTGGAGTCCGGGGAGCTGTTTTTT	CASSPLESGELFF
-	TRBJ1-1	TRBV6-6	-	TGTGCCAGCAGTTACGAAATGGCACCGCTGAACACTGAAGCTTTCTTT	CASSYEMAPLNTEAFF
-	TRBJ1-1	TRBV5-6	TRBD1	TGTGCCAGCAGCTGGTGGACAGGCCCATTGAACACTGAAGCTTTCTTT	CASSWWTGPLNTEAFF
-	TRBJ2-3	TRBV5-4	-	TGTGCCTGTTTAGCCTCTAGCACAGATACGCAGTATTTT	CACLASSTDTQYF
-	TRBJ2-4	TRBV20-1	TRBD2	TGCAGTGCTAGTCGTAGCGGGGGAGTGGTAAGGATTCAGTACTTC	CSASRSGGVVRIQYF
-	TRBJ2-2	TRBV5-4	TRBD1	TGTGCCAGCAGTAGGCCGGGACAGGGATTTTCCGGGGAGCTGTTTTTT	CASSRPGQGFSGELFF
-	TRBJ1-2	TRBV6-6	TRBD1	TGTGCCAGCAGTTACCCCGAACAGGGGGCCTATGGCTACACCTTC	CASSYPEQGAYGYTF
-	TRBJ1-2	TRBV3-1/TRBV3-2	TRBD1	TGTGCCAGCAGCCGCACCGCCGGGACAGGGAACTATGGCTACACCTTC	CASSRTAGTGNYGYTF
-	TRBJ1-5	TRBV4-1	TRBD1	TGCGCCAGCAGCCCGGGACAGGGGGTCAATCAGCCCCAGCATTTT	CASSPGQGVNQPQHF
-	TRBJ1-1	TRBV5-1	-	TGCGCCAGCAGCTTGGGGGTTAACAGAGAGAACACTGAAGCTTTCTTT	CASSLGVNRENTEAFF
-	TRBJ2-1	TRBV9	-	TGTGCCAGCAGCGCCGCTAAAAATGAGCAGTTCTTC	CASSAAKNEQFF
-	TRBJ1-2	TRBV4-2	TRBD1	TGTGCCAGCAGCCAAGAAGGGGACAGGGGTTATTATGGCTACACCTTC	CASSQEGDRGYYGYTF